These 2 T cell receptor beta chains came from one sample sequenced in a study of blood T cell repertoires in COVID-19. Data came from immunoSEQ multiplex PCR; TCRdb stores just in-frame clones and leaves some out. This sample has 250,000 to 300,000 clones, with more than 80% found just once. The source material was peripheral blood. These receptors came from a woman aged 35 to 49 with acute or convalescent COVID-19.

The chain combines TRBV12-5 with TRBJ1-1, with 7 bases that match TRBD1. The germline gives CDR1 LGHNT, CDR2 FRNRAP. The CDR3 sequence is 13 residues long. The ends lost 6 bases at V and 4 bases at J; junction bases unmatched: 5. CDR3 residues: CASGKDRSTEAFF. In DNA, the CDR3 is TGTGCTAGTGGAAAGGACAGGAGCACTGAAGCTTTCTTT.

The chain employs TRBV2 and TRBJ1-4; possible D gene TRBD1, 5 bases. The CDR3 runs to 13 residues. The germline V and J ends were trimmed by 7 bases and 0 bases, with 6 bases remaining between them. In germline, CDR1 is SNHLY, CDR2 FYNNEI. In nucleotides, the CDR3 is TGTGCCAGCATACAGGCAACTAATGAAAAACTGTTTTTT. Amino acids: CASIQATNEKLFF.